The clone carrying this TCR beta chain has only a few counts. Its antigen is as yet unknown. These data belong to a study of identical twins. Study-wide findings and caveats: For cord blood, abundant beta clonotypes had fewer insertions, unlike memory repertoires, which showed none. Models underpredicted monozygotic twin sharing of out-of-frame TCR alpha.

TCRdb recomputed calls from the 5' RACE reads with MiXCR, one row per CDR3 protein. The repertoire has 600,000 to 700,000 distinct CDR3 sequences, 21% of them found once; the top ten carry 4% to 5.5%. These same data were also listed under a study on T cells expressing NK-cell markers. Per that study: The share of CD8+ T cells held by dominant NKG2C+ clonotypes was about 1.0-7.5% in over 5 donors.

The sequence was obtained from a woman aged 18 to 35 in good health. Sample: PBMCs.

DNA of the CDR3: TGTGCTAGTGGTTTGGTAAGGTACGAGCAGTACTTC. This codes for CASGLVRYEQYF. The chain joins TRBV12-5 to TRBJ2-7, with unresolved D. Trimming took 0 bases from V and 4 from J, leaving 4 bases between them. Germline CDR1 LGHNT, CDR2 FRNRAP. This CDR3 region has 12 residues.